This T cell receptor beta chain comes out of a study of cytomegalovirus exposure and HLA in healthy donors. V was shortened by 5 bases and J by 0 bases, with 11 bases between the two germline ends. The length of the CDR3 is 15 residues. Germline CDR1 MNHEY, CDR2 SVGAGI. Findings and caveats of the study: An analysis that came later showed most CMV-associated TCR beta chains appearing HLA-restricted. TCR beta V- and J-gene trimming was later associated with a missense DCLRE1C variant. Sequences of the TCR beta chain were said to predict the HLA-A and HLA-B alleles of most subjects accurately.

Comment on this clone: Antigen unknown.

Researchers ran the PCR with 60 Vbeta and 13 Jbeta primers. TCRdb's copy holds only in-frame clones and misses some; the assay was immunoSEQ multiplex PCR. The repertoire holds about 140,000 clones, with approximately 76% as singletons. The rearrangement links TRBV6-5 to TRBJ1-3; D might be TRBD1 (5 bases). The clonotype originates from a man aged 35-49 years in good health and CMV-seronegative. Material for sequencing was PBMCs. CDR3 sequence: CASSAGGYSGNTIYF. The CDR3 region has the DNA TGTGCCAGCAGTGCGGGGGGTTACTCTGGAAACACCATATATTTT.